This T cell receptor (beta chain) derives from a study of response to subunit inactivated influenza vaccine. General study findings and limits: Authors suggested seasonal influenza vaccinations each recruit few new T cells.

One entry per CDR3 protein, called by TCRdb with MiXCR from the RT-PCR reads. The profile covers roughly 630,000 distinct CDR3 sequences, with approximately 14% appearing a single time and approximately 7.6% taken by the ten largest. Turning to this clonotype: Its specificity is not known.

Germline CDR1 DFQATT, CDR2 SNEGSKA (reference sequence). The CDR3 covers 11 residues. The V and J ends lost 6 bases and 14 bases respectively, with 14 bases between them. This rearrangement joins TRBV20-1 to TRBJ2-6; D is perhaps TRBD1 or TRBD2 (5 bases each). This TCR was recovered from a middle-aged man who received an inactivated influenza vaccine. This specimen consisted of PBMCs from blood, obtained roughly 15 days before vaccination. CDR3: CSALTGRFLTF. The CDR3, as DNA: TGCAGTGCCCTAACGGGACGTTTCCTGACTTTC.